This TCR beta chain was identified in a study of identical twins. The germline V gene has CDR1 MNHNY and CDR2 SVGAGI (reference sequence). The CDR3 length is 20 residues. The V gene lost 6 bases and the J gene lost 4 bases, with 31 bases spanning the gap. Using its own MiXCR run on the 5' RACE reads, TCRdb lists one record per CDR3 protein. The data show 100,000 to 110,000 distinct CDR3 sequences, 5.9% seen once. The origin of this receptor is a woman aged 50 to 60 in good health. The sequenced sample was memory T cells sorted from blood. The rearrangement links TRBV6-6 to TRBJ2-1, with a possible D match to TRBD1 (8 bases). Here the CDR3 reads CASRSRQGRVGLAGYNEQFF. Here the CDR3 DNA reads TGTGCCAGCAGATCCCGACAGGGGAGGGTGGGACTGGCGGGATACAATGAGCAGTTCTTC.